This T cell receptor beta chain was identified in a study of shared clonotypes between healthy human individuals. Across the whole study: CD4 naive and memory got three plates each, CD8 naive two, CD8 memory one.

There are 11 residues in the CDR3. In germline, CDR1 is MDHEN, CDR2 SYDVKM. Trimming removed 6 bases at V and 7 bases at J, with 10 bases between. CD45RO-negative CD8 cells positively selected for CCR7 made up the naive population, which excluded terminally differentiated effector memory CD45RA+ cells. Points from the study as a whole: Clonotypes that were shared across a handful of donors made up roughly 5.2% of naive CD4 clonotypes.

Once extracted for a subset, genomic DNA was divided evenly among several immunoSEQ plates. Each PCR replicate from the sorted subsets contained around 0.2 ug DNA, which is 30,000 or so T cell genomes. This table comes from immunoSEQ multiplex PCR, and its TCRdb copy is limited to in-frame clones, with some not included. The sample gives about 700,000 clones, roughly 94% of which show up once; approximately 24% is in the top ten. Of note for this clone: Its cognate antigen is unknown.

Sequencing was done on a sample of naive CD8+ T cells sorted from blood. The source is a man under 40 in good health. This chain links TRBV28 with TRBJ2-7; no reliable D call. This CDR3 reads CASRSTEEQYF. The CDR3 DNA reads TGTGCCAGCAGATCCACAGAGGAGCAGTACTTC.